These 4 T cell receptor beta chains originate from one sample sequenced in a study of siplizumab effects on memory and regulatory T cells. The table came from immunoSEQ multiplex PCR; TCRdb's copy has only in-frame clones and leaves some out. The sample has about 100,000 clones, about 94% seen once. The specimen sequenced was non-Treg CD4+ T cells sorted from blood. These receptors originate from a human donor in good health.

The chain carries TRBV7-3 and TRBJ2-7, with 15 bases aligning to TRBD2. After removal of 5 bases from V and 6 bases from J, the junction contained 2 bases not matched to a gene. The CDR3 runs to 14 residues. The V gene's germline CDR1 is SGHTA and CDR2 FQGTGA. The CDR3 sequence is CASSLGLAGGEQYF. CDR3 DNA sequence: TGTGCCAGCAGCCTGGGACTAGCGGGAGGCGAGCAGTACTTC.

V is TRBV28 and J is TRBJ2-7, with TRBD1 identical over 7 bases. The CDR3 is 15 amino acids. After removal of 3 bases from V and 7 bases from J, the junction contained 12 bases not matched to a gene. Germline-derived CDR1 and CDR2 are MDHEN and SYDVKM. CDR3: CASSFRDRLIGEQYF. The CDR3 bases are TGTGCCAGCAGTTTCCGGGACAGACTTATAGGAGAGCAGTACTTC.

V usage is TRBV15 and J usage is TRBJ1-1; no reliable D call. Germline CDR1 reads LNHNV; CDR2 reads YYDKDF (reference sequence). The V gene lost 0 bases and the J gene lost 7 bases, with 9 bases spanning the gap. The CDR3 is made up of 13 amino acids. This CDR3 reads CATSRDGVDEAFF. In DNA, the CDR3 is TGTGCCACCAGCAGAGATGGGGTGGATGAAGCTTTCTTT.

The chain links TRBV30 to TRBJ1-5; TRBD1 might be the D (5 bases). CDR1 is GTSNPN and CDR2 is SVGIG in the germline V gene (reference sequence). V lost 5 bases, J lost 2 bases, and 10 bases lay in between. This CDR3 spans 13 amino acids. Here the CDR3 DNA reads TGTGCCTGGGGAGGGGTTGGCAATCAGCCCCAGCATTTT. Protein product: CAWGGVGNQPQHF.